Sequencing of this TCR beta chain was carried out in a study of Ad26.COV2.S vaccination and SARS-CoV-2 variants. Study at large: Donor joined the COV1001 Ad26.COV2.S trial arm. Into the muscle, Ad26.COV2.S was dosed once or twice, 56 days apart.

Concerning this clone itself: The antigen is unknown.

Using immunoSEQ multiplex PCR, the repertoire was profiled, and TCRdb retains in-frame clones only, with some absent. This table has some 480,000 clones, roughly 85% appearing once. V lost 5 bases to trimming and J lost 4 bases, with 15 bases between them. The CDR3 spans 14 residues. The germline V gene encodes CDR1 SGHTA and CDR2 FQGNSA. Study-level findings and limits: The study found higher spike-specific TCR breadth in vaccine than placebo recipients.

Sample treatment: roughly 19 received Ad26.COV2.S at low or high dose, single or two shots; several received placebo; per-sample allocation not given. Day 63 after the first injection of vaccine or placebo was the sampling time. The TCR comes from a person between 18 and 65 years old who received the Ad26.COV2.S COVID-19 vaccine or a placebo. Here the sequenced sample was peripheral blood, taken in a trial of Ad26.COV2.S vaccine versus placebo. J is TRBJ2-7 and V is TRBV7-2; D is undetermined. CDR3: CASSDTSAQYEQYF. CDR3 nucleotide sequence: TGTGCCAGCAGCGACACCAGCGCCCAGTACGAGCAGTACTTC.